This paragraph reports one T cell receptor beta chain. Its antigen is currently unknown. This specimen belongs to a study of chemoradiotherapy in HPV16-positive cancers. Study-level information: Candidate HPV-specific clones and shared TCR motifs came from two HPV16-positive patients.

J lost 9 bases, V lost 3 bases, and 13 bases had no gene match. Germline CDR1 reads SGDLS; CDR2 reads YYNGEE. CDR3 length equals 16 residues. Findings and limits, study-wide: Non-HPV-specific T cells did not expand in tumors during treatment, whereas candidate HPV-specific clones and E7-related motifs did. For HPV16-positive patients, expanding HPV-responsive T cells associated with longer recurrence-free survival. The functional HPV-specific definition rests on just two HPV16-positive patients.

The repertoire was sequenced with immunoSEQ multiplex PCR; TCRdb's copy has only in-frame clones and lacks some. The profile shows around 1,600 clones, about 92% of them singletons. The chain links TRBV9 to TRBJ2-1, with 9 nucleotides matching TRBD2. This sample comprised tumor tissue, obtained from a patient who underwent chemoradiotherapy. This sequence originates from a human donor with HPV-associated anogenital cancer. The CDR3 DNA reads TGTGCCAGCAGCGCCAGGTCGGCGGGAGGGGCGGGTGAGCAGTTCTTC. Residues: CASSARSAGGAGEQFF.